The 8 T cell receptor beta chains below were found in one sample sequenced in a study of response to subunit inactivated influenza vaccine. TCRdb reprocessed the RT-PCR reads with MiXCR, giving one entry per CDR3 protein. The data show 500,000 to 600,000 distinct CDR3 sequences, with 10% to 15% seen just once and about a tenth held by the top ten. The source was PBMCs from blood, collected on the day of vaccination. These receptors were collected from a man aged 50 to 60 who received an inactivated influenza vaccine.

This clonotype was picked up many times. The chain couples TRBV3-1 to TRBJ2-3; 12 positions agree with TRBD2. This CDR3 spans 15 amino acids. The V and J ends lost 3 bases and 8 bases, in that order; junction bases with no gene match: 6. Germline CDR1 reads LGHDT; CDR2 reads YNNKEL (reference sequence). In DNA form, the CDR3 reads TGTGCCAGCAGCCAGACTAGCGGGGGTCGAGGTACGCAGTATTTT. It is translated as CASSQTSGGRGTQYF.

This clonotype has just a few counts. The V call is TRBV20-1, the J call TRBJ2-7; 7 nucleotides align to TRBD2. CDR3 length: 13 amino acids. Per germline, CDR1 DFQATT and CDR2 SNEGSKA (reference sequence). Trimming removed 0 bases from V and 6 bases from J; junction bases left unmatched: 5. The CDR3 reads CSAREGGGSEQYF. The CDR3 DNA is TGCAGTGCTAGAGAGGGCGGGGGTTCCGAGCAGTACTTC.

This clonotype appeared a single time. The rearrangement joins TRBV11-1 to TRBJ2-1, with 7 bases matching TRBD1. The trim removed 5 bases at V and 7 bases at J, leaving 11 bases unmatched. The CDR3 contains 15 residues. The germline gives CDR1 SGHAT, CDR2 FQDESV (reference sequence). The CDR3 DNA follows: TGTGCCAGCAGCCAGGGACCACAGGGGCGGAATGAGCAGTTCTTC. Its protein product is CASSQGPQGRNEQFF.

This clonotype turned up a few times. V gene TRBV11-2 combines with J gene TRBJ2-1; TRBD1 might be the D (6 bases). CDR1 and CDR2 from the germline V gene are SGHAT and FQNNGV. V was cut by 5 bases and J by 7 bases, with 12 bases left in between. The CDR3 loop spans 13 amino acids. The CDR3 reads CASSNLTGNEQFF. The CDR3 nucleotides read TGTGCCAGCAGCAACCTTACAGGGAATGAGCAGTTCTTC.

The CDR3, as DNA: TGCAGTGCCCGACAGGCGATGGGCACTGAAGCTTTCTTT. Its protein is CSARQAMGTEAFF. The chain links TRBV20-1 to TRBJ1-1, with TRBD1 as a possible D gene (6 bases). V lost 6 bases to trimming and J lost 4 bases, with 15 bases between them. The CDR3 runs to 13 residues. CDR1 and CDR2 from the germline V gene are DFQATT and SNEGSKA (reference sequence).

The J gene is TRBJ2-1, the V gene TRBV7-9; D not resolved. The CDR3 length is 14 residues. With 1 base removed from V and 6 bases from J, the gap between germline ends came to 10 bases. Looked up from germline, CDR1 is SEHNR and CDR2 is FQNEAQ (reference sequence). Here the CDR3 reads CASSLGPLGNEQFF. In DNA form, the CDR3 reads TGTGCCAGCAGCTTAGGCCCTTTGGGCAATGAGCAGTTCTTC.

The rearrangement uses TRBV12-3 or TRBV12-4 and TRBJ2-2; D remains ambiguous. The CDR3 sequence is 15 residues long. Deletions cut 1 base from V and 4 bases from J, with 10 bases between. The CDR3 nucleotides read TGTGCCAGCAGTTTAGGGGTCTATGGCACCGGGGAGCTGTTTTTT. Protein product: CASSLGVYGTGELFF.

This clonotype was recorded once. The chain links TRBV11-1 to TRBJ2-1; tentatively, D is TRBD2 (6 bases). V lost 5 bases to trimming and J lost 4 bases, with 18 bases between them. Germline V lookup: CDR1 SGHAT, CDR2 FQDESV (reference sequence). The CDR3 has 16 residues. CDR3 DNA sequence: TGTGCCAGCAGCCCCGGGGGTTCTCTAGTTTACAATGAGCAGTTCTTC. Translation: CASSPGGSLVYNEQFF.